This section outlines one T cell receptor beta chain sequence together with its context. V was trimmed by 4 bases and J by 5 bases, leaving 14 bases between them. The CDR3 runs to 14 residues. In germline, CDR1 is SGHTA, CDR2 FQGNSA. This specimen comes from a study of PD-L1 blockade in urothelial cancer. For the study at large: Atezolizumab was started by patients in the mid-2010s at 1,200 mg intravenously every 3 weeks. The authors examined blood 3 weeks (second dose) and 6 weeks after treatment start. T cells numbered a median of around 150,000 in the blood samples.

What went into each PCR as a spike was synthetic TCR analog templates. Generated by immunoSEQ multiplex PCR, the TCRdb table keeps only in-frame clones and is missing some. Of about 43,000 clones detected, around 89% appear once; the ten largest clones hold roughly 13%. The sample here was PBMCs, taken around atezolizumab (anti-PD-L1) treatment. The chain recombines TRBV7-2 with TRBJ1-2; D is possibly TRBD1 (6 bases). This clonotype originated in a woman between 55 and 75 years old with urothelial cancer. CDR3 sequence: CASSSEQGLYGYTF. The CDR3 nucleotides read TGTGCCAGCAGCTCCGAGCAGGGGCTGTATGGCTACACCTTC.